This TCR beta chain was sequenced during a study of OX40 agonist ivuxolimab in advanced cancers. Study-wide context: At 0.01 to 10 mg/kg, ivuxolimab was administered intravenously to patients every 2 weeks.

Study results and caveats: Determination of antigen specificity was not performed for the expanded peripheral T cells. More expanded clones were found, on average, in CD8+ than in CD4+ T cells.

As concerns this clone: The antigen remains undetermined.

Method: immunoSEQ multiplex PCR; TCRdb's copy keeps in-frame clones and lacks some. Among around 72,000 clones listed, about nine tenths were seen once. Sequences were derived from CD4+ or CD8+ T cells sorted from blood, sampled in a trial of the OX40 agonist ivuxolimab. The sequence was obtained from an adult with an advanced solid tumor such as melanoma, head and neck, liver or kidney cancer.

The CDR3 loop reads CASKGTGTENIQYF. In nucleotides, the CDR3 is TGTGCCAGCAAAGGAACCGGGACGGAAAACATTCAGTACTTC. This chain uses TRBV2 with TRBJ2-4; either TRBD1 or TRBD2 may supply D (5 bases each). The CDR3 totals 14 residues. CDR1 SNHLY and CDR2 FYNNEI come from the germline V gene. The ends were cut back, 7 bases at V and 5 bases at J, with 15 bases in the middle.